This T cell receptor beta chain was obtained from a study of blood T cell repertoires in COVID-19 (dated by TCRdb to 2020 to 2022). Study-level background: Collaborator samples came from the United States, Italy and Spain and covered acute and convalescent phases of COVID-19. A freely available public database, intended as a resource for researchers studying the immune response to SARS-CoV-2, is where the repertoires were released. The prospective study material was composed of cDNA or gDNA derived from T cells, B-cell-depleted T cells, or PBMCs. Deeply sampled blood TCRbeta repertoires from subjects exposed to, actively infected with, or recovered from COVID-19 were included in the dataset. The sample metadata nearly always contained a de-identified subject ID, COVID-19 status, age in years and sex. Samples came from the ongoing ImmuneRACE study (first 160 participants) plus 1,254 subjects from 6 global collaborators. Where available, HLA class I and class II types were obtained from metadata supplied by the sample provider rather than from assay-based typing. What the work shows at the level of the full study, not this receptor alone: How much clinical and demographic metadata was included differed by source and by participant, and the metadata was provided uncurated.

On this clone itself: The specificity of this receptor is unknown. No clone much larger than this one lies a single base away; base qualities are absent.

In Seattle, one collaborating source enrolled patients while the infection was active and tracked those patients longitudinally over the course of disease. The collaborating institutions used their own protocols to collect whole blood in K2EDTA tubes. For TCRbeta analysis, collaborator samples were shipped as frozen whole blood, as isolated PBMCs, or as DNA extracted from either sample type. V and J are trimmed by 5 bases and 6 bases, and the gene matches miss 9 bases of the junction. As encoded in the germline V gene, CDR1 is MNHEY while CDR2 is SVGAGI. From the cysteine up to the phenylalanine, the CDR3 has a length of 15 residues. Just the 45-base CDR3 DNA is kept, in frame starting at base 1. TCRbeta CDR3 regions were amplified from genomic DNA using the immunoSEQ Assay, a bias-controlled multiplex PCR. Per the original workflow: Within the assay, amplification of reference gene primers was used to estimate how many nucleated cells each sample contained. To quantify the absolute abundance of each unique TCRbeta CDR3 rearrangement, sequence reads were collapsed and filtered. For each sample, productive Simpson clonality was calculated as the square root of Simpson's diversity index across productive rearrangements. What TCRdb holds here is the immuneACCESS table cut down to in-frame rearrangements. Part of the clones is not present; checked against another copy, under half of the missing clones reflect an unresolved V gene, and the others are unexplained. D and trimming were read from the DNA, whereas the V and J calls and clone size are those reported in that table. The sample data list approximately 270,000 clones, and around 89% of these were observed just once. The ten largest make up roughly 6% of the sample.

The sample comprised peripheral blood. The TCR sequence derives from a woman between 25 and 40 years old with COVID-19, enrolled during active disease. The rearranged segments are TRBV6-5 and TRBJ2-3; TRBD1 matches 9 bases in the middle. This receptor has the CDR3 CASSTTGGAADTQYF. The nucleotide sequence is given as TGTGCCAGCAGTACTACAGGGGGCGCCGCGGATACGCAGTATTTT.